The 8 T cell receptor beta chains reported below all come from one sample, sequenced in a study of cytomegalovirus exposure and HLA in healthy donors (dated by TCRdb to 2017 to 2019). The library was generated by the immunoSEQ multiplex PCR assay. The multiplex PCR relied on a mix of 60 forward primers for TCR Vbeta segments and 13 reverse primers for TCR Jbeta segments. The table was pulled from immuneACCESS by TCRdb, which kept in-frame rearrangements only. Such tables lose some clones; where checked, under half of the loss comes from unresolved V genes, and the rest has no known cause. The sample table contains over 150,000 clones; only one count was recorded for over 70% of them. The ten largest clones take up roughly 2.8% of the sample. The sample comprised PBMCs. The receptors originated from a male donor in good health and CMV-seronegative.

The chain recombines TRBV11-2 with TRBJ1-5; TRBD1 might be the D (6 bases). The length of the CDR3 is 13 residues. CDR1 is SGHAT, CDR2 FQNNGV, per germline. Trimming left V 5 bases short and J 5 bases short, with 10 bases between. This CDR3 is CASSPDRHQPQHF. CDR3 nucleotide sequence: TGTGCCAGCAGCCCCGACAGGCATCAGCCCCAGCATTTT.

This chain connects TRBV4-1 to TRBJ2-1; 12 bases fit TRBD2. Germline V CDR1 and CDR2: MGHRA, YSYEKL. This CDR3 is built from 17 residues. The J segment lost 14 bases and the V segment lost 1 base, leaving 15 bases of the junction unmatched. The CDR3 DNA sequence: TGCGCCAGCAGCCAAGCCTTAGTGTTGCTAGCGGGAGGGCCAAAGTTCTTC. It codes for CASSQALVLLAGGPKFF.

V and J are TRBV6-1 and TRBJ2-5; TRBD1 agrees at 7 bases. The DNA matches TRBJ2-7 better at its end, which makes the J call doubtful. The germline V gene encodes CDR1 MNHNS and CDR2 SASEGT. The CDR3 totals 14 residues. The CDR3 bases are TGTGCCAGCAGCATCCGGGACAGCTCCTACGAGCAGTACTTC. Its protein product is CASSIRDSSYEQYF.

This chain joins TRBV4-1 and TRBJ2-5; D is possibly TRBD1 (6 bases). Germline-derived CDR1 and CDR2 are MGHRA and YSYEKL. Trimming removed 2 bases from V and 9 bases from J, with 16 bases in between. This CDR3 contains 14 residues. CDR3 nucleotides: TGCGCCAGCAGCCAACAAGGCCTACCAGGGGCCCAGTACTTC. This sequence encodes CASSQQGLPGAQYF.

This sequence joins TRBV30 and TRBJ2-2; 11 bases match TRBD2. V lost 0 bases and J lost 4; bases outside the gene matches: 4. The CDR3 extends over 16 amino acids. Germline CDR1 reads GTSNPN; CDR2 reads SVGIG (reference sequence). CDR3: CAWSVLAGVGTGELFF. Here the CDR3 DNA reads TGTGCCTGGAGTGTACTAGCGGGAGTTGGCACCGGGGAGCTGTTTTTT.

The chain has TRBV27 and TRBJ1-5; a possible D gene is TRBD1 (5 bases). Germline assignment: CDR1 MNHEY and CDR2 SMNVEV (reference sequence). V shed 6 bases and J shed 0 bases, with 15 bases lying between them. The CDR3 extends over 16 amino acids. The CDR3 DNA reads TGTGCCAGCAGGATACGGGGGACCGTTAGCAATCAGCCCCAGCATTTT. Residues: CASRIRGTVSNQPQHF.

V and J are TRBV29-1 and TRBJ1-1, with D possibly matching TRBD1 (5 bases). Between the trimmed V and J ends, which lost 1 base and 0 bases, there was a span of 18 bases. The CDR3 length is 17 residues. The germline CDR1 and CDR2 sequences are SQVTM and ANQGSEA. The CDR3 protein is CSVEGVIGRTLNTEAFF. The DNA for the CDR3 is TGCAGCGTTGAAGGAGTTATCGGCCGGACATTGAACACTGAAGCTTTCTTT. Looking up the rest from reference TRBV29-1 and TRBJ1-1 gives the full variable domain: SAVISQKPSRDICQRGTSLTIQCQVDSQVTMMFWYRQQPGQSLTLIATANQGSEATYESGFVIDKFPISRPNLTFSTLTVSNMSPEDSSIYLCSVEGVIGRTLNTEAFFGQGTRLTVV.

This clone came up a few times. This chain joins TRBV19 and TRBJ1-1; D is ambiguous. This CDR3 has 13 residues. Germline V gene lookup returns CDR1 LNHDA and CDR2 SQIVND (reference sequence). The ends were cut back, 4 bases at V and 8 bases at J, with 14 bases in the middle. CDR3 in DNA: TGTGCCAGTAGTAGCCGGGGTGCAGGAGAAGCTTTCTTT. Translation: CASSSRGAGEAFF.